This T cell receptor beta chain was identified in a study of cytomegalovirus exposure and HLA in healthy donors. Study-level results: A later analysis linked a missense DCLRE1C variant to TCR beta V- and J-gene trimming. Presence/absence analyses rested on an assumption that sequencing depth was roughly uniform across donors. Per published reports, the classifier diagnosed cytomegalovirus status with high specificity and sensitivity.

The CDR3 runs 14 residues. Germline assignment: CDR1 SNHLY and CDR2 FYNNEI. V was pared by 6 bases and J by 2 bases, with 12 bases between. A note on this clone: Its target is not known.

This PCR relied on a set of 60 Vbeta primers and 13 Jbeta primers. Sequencing was performed with immunoSEQ multiplex PCR; in TCRdb, only in-frame clones are kept and a portion is missing. The table shows around 100,000 clones, with 76% occurring only once. The sequencing input was PBMCs. J is TRBJ2-3 and V is TRBV2, with unresolved D. The sequence came from a man in his forties in good health and CMV-seronegative. The CDR3 spells CASRAQSSTDTQYF. DNA of the CDR3: TGTGCCAGCAGGGCCCAGTCGTCCACAGATACGCAGTATTTT.